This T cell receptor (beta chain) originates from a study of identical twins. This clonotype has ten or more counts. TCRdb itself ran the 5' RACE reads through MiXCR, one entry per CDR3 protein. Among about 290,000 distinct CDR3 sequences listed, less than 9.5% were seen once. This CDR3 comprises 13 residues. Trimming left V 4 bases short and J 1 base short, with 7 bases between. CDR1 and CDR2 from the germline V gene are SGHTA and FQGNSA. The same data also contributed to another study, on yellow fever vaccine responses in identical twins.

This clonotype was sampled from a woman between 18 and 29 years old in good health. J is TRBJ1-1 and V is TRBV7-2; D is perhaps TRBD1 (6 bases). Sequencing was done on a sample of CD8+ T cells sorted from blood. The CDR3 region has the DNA TGTGCCAGCAGCTGGGGACAGAACACTGAAGCTTTCTTT. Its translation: CASSWGQNTEAFF.